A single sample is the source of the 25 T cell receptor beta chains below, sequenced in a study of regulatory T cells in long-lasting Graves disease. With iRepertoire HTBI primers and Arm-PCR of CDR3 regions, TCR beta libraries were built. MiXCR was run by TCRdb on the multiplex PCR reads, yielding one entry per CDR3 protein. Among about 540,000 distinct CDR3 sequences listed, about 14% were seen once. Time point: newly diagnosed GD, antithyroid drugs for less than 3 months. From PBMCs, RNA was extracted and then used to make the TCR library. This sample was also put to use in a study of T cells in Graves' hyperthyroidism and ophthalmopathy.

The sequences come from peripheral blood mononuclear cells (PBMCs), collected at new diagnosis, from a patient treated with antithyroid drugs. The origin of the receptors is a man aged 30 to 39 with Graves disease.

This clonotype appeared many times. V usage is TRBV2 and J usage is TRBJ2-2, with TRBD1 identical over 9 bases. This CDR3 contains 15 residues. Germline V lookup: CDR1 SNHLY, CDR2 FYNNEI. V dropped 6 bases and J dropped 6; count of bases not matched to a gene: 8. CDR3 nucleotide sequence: TGTGCCAGCAGCGCCGGGACAGGGAGTTCCGGGGAGCTGTTTTTT. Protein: CASSAGTGSSGELFF.

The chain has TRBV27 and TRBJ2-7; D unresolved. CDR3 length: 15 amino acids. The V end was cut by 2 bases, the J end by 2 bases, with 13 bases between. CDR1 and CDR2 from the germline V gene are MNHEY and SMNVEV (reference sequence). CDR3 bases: TGTGCCAGCAGTTTAACCGGCAGAACAGCCTACGAGCAGTACTTC. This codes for CASSLTGRTAYEQYF.

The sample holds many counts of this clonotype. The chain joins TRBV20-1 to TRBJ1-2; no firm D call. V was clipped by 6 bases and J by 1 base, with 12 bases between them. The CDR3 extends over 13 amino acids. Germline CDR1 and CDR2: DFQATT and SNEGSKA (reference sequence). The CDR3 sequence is CSAIRRSNYGYTF. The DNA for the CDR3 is TGCAGTGCAATAAGGAGGAGTAACTATGGCTACACCTTC.

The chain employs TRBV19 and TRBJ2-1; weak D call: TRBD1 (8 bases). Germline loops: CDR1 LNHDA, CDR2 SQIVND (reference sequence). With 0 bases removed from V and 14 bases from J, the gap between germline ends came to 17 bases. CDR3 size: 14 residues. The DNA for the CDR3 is TGTGCCAGTAGTATAGATCGAGGACAGGGAGGGGAGTTCTTC. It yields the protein CASSIDRGQGGEFF. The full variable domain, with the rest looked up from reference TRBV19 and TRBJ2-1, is DGGITQSPKYLFRKEGQNVTLSCEQNLNHDAMYWYRQDPGQGLRLIYYSQIVNDFQKGDIAEGYSVSREKKESFPLTVTSAQKNPTAFYLCASSIDRGQGGEFFGPGTRLTVL.

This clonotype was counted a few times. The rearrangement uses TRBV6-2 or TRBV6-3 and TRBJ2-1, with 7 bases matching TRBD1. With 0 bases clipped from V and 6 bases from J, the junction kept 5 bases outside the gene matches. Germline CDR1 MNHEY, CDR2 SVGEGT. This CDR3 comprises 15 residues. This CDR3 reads CASSYSGQVGNEQFF. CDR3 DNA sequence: TGTGCCAGCAGTTACTCCGGACAGGTCGGCAATGAGCAGTTCTTC.

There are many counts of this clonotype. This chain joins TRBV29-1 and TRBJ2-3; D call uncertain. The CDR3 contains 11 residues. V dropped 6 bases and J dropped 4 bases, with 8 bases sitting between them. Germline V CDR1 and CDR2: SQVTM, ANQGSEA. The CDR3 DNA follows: TGCAGCGTCGGGCTTGCAGATACGCAGTATTTT. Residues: CSVGLADTQYF.

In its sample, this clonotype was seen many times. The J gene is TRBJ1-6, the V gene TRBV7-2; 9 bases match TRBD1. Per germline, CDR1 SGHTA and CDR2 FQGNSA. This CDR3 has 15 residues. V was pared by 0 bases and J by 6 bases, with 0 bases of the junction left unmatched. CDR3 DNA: TGTGCCAGCAGCTTAGCGGGACAGGGTAATTCACCCCTCCACTTT. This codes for CASSLAGQGNSPLHF.

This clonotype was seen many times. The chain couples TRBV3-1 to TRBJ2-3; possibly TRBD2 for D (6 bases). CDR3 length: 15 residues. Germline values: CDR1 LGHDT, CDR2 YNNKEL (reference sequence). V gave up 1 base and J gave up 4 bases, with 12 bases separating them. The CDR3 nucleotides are TGTGCCAGCAGCCAAGTGGGGGGAGCCCCAGATACGCAGTATTTT. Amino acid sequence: CASSQVGGAPDTQYF.

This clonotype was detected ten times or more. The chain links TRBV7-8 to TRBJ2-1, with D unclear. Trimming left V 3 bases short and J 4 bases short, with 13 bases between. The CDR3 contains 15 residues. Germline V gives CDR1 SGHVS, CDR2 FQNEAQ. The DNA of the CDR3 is TGTGCCAGCAGCTTTTTAGCCCCCATTTACAATGAGCAGTTCTTC. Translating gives CASSFLAPIYNEQFF.

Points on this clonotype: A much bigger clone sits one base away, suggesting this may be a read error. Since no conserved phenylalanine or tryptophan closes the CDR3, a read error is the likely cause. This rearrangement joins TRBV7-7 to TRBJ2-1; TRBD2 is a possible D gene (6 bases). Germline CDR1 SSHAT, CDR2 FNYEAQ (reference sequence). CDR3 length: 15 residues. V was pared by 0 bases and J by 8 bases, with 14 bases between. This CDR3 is CASSLASRRAYEQFL. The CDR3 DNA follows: TGTGCCAGCAGCTTAGCAAGCAGGAGGGCCTATGAGCAGTTCCTC.

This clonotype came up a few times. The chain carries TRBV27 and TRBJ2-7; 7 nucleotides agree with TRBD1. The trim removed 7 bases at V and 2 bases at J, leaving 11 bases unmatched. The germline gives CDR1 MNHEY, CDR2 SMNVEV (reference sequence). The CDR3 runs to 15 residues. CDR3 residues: CASTKWTGSTYEQYF. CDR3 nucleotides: TGTGCCAGCACCAAGTGGACAGGTTCCACCTACGAGCAGTACTTC.

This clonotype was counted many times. Here the CDR3 reads CASSLVSGGANEQFF. Here the CDR3 DNA reads TGTGCCAGCAGCTTAGTCAGCGGAGGGGCCAATGAGCAGTTCTTC. V usage is TRBV7-9 and J usage is TRBJ2-1; a possible D gene is TRBD2 (6 bases). Between the trimmed V and J ends, which lost 1 base and 6 bases, there was a span of 13 bases. CDR1 SEHNR and CDR2 FQNEAQ come from the germline V gene (reference sequence). The CDR3 length is 15 residues.

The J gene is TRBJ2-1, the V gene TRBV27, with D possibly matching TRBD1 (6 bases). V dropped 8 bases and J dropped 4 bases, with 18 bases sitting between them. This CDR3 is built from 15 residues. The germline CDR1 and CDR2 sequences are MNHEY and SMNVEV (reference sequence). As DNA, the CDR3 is TGTGCCAGCTGTGGGTCCGGACAGCCTTACAATGAGCAGTTCTTC. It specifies CASCGSGQPYNEQFF.

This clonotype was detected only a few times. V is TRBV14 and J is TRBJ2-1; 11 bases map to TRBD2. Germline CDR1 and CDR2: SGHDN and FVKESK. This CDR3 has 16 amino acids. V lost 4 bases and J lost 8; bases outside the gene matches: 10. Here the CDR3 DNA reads TGTGCCAGCAGCCTTTGGGGTAGCGGGAGGGCCTATGAGCAGTTCTTC. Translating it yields CASSLWGSGRAYEQFF.

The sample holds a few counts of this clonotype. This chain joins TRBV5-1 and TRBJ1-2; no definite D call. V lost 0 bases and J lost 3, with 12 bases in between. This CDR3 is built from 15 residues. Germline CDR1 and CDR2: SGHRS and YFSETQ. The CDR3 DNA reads TGCGCCAGCAGCTTGGGAGGGCCTACAGACTATGGCTACACCTTC. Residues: CASSLGGPTDYGYTF.

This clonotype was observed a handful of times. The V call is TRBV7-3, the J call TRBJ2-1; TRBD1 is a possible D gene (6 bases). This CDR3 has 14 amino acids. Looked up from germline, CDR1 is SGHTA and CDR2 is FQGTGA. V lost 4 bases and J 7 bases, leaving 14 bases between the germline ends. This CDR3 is CASSSGQRGNEQFF. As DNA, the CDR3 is TGTGCCAGCAGCTCCGGACAGAGGGGGAATGAGCAGTTCTTC.

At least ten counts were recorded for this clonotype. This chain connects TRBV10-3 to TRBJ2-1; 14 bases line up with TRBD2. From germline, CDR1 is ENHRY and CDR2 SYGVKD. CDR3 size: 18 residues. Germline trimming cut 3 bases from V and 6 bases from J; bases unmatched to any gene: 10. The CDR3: CAISDGDTGLAGGNEQFF. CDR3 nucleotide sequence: TGTGCCATCAGTGATGGAGACACTGGACTAGCGGGGGGCAATGAGCAGTTCTTC.

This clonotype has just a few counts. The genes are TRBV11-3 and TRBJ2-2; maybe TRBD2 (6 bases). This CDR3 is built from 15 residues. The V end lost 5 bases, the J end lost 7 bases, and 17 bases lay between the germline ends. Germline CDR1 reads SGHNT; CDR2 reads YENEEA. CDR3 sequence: CASSPGGERNGELFF. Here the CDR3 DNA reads TGTGCCAGCAGCCCCGGCGGGGAAAGGAACGGGGAGCTGTTTTTT.

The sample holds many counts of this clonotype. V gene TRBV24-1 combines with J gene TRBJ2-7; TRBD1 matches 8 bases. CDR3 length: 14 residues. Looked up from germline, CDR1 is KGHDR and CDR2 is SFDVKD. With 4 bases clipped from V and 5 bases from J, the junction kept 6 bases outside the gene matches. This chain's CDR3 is CATSDAPGGDEQYF. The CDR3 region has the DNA TGTGCCACCAGTGACGCCCCAGGGGGCGACGAGCAGTACTTC.

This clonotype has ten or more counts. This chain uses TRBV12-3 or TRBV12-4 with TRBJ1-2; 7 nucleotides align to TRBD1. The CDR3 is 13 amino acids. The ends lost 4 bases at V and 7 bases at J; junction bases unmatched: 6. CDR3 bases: TGTGCCAGCAGTTCGGACAGGAGTGGTGGCTACACCTTC. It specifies CASSSDRSGGYTF.

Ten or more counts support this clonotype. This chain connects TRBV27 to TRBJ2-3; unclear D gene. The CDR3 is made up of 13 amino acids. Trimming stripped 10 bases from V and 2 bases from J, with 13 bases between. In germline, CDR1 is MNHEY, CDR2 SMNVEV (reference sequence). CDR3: CATAPGFTDTQYF. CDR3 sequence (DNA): TGTGCCACCGCCCCCGGATTCACAGATACGCAGTATTTT.

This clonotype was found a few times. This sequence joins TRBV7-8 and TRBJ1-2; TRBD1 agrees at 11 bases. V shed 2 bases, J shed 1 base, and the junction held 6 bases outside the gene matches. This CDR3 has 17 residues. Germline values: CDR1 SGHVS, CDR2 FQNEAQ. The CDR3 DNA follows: TGTGCCAGCAGCTTAAGGGACAGGGGGGTAGTTAACTATGGCTACACCTTC. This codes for CASSLRDRGVVNYGYTF.

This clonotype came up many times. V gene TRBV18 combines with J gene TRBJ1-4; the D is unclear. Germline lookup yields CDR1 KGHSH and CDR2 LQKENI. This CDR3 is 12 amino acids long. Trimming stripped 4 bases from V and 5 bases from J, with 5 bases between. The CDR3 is CASSLENEKLFF. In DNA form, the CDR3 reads TGTGCCAGCTCACTCGAAAATGAAAAACTGTTTTTT. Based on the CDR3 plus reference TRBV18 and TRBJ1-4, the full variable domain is NAGVMQNPRHLVRRRGQEARLRCSPMKGHSHVYWYRQLPEEGLKFMVYLQKENIIDESGMPKERFSAEFPKEGPSILRIQQVVRGDSAAYFCASSLENEKLFFGSGTQLSVL.

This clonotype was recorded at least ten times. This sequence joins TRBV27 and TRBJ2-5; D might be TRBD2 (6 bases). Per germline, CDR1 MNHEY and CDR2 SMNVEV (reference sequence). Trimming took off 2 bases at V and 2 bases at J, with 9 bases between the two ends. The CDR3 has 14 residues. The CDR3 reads CASSLAGRQETQYF. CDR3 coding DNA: TGTGCCAGCAGTTTAGCGGGACGGCAAGAGACCCAGTACTTC.

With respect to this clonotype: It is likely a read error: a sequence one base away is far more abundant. For the CDR3, the DNA is TGTGCCAGCAGTGCCGTGGCCCTAGCGGGAGGGGGCGCAGATACGCAGTATTTT. It translates to CASSAVALAGGGADTQYF. The V call is TRBV7-2, the J call TRBJ2-3; 12 bases match TRBD2. The junction had 14 bases not matched to a gene; V was cut back by 6 bases and J by 4 bases. Germline V lookup: CDR1 SGHTA, CDR2 FQGNSA. The CDR3 is 18 residues long. The whole variable domain, remainder taken from reference TRBV7-2 and TRBJ2-3, is GAGVSQSPSNKVTEKGKDVELRCDPISGHTALYWYRQSLGQGLEFLIYFQGNSAPDKSGLPSDRFSAERTGGSVSTLTIQRTQQEDSAVYLCASSAVALAGGGADTQYFGPGTRLTVL.